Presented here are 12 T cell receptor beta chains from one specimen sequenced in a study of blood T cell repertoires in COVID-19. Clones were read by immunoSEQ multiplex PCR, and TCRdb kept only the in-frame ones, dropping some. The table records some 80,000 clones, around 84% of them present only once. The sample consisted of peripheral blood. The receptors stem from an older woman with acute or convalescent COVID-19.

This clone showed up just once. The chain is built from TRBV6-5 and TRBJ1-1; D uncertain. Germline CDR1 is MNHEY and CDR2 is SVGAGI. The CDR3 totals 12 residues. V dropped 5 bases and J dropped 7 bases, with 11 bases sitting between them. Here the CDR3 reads CASSPGPIEAFF. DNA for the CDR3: TGTGCCAGCAGTCCAGGCCCCATTGAAGCTTTCTTT.

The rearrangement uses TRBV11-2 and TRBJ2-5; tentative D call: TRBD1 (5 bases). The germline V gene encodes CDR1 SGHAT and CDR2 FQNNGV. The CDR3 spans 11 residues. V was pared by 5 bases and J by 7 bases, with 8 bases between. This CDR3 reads CASSQGVTQYF. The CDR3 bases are TGTGCCAGCAGCCAAGGGGTGACCCAGTACTTC.

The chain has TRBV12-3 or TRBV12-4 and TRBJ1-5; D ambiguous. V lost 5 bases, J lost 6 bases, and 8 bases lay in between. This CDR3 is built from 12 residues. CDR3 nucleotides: TGTGCCAGCAGTCTGTTCCCTCAGCCCCAGCATTTT. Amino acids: CASSLFPQPQHF.

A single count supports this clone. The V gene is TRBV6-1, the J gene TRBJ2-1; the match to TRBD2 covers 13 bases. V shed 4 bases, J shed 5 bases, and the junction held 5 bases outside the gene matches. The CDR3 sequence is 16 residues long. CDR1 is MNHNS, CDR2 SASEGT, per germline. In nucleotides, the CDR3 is TGTGCCAGCAGTGGGAGACTAGCGGGAGGAAACAATGAGCAGTTCTTC. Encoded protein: CASSGRLAGGNNEQFF.

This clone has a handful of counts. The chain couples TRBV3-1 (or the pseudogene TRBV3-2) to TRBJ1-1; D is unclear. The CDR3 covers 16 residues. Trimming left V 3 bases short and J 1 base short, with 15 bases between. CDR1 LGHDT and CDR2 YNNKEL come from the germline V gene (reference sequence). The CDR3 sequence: CASSQSLQAPNTEAFF. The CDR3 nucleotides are TGTGCCAGCAGCCAGAGCCTGCAGGCCCCGAACACTGAAGCTTTCTTT.

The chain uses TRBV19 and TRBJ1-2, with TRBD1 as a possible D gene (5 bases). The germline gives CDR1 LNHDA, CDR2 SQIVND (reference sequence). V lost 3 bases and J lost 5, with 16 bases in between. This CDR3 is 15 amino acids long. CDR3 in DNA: TGTGCCAGTAGTATTATACGGGGGTCATCATATGGCTACACCTTC. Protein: CASSIIRGSSYGYTF. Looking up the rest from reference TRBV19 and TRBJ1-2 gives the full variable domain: DGGITQSPKYLFRKEGQNVTLSCEQNLNHDAMYWYRQDPGQGLRLIYYSQIVNDFQKGDIAEGYSVSREKKESFPLTVTSAQKNPTAFYLCASSIIRGSSYGYTFGSGTRLTVV.

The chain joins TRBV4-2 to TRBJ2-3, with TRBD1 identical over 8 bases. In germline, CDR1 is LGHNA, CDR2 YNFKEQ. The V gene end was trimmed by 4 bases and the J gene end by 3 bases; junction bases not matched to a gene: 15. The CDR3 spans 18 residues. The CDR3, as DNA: TGTGCCAGCAGCCTAGGGTTTACGGGGACAGGCATTACAGATACGCAGTATTTT. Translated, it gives CASSLGFTGTGITDTQYF.

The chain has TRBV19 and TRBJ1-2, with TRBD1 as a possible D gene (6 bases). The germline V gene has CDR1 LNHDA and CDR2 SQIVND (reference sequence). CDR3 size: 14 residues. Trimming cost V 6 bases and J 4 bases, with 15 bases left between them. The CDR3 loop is CASSLGGDLYGYTF. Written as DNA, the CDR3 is TGTGCCAGTAGCCTAGGGGGGGACCTCTATGGCTACACCTTC.

The CDR3 sequence is CASSPGLAGIGELFF. The CDR3 coding sequence is TGTGCCAGCAGCCCGGGACTAGCGGGTATCGGGGAGCTGTTTTTT. The gene calls are TRBV3-1 (or the pseudogene TRBV3-2) and TRBJ2-2, with TRBD2 matching over 12 bases. The CDR3 runs to 15 residues. The germline V gene encodes CDR1 LGHDT and CDR2 YNNKEL (reference sequence). The V gene end was trimmed by 4 bases and the J gene end by 7 bases; junction bases not matched to a gene: 4.

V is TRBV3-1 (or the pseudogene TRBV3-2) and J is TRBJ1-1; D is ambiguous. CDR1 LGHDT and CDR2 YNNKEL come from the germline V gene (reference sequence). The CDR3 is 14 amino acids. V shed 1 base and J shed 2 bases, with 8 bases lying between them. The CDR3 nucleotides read TGTGCCAGCAGCCAAGGATGGGCCAACACTGAAGCTTTCTTT. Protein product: CASSQGWANTEAFF.

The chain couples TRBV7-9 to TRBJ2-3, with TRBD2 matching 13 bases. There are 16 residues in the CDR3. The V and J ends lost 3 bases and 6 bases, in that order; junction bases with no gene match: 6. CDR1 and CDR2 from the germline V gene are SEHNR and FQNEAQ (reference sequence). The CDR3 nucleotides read TGTGCCAGCAGCTTTACGACTAGCGGGAGGATGGATACGCAGTATTTT. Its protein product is CASSFTTSGRMDTQYF. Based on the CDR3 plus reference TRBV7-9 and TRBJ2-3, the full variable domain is DTGVSQNPRHKITKRGQNVTFRCDPISEHNRLYWYRQTLGQGPEFLTYFQNEAQLEKSRLLSDRFSAERPKGSFSTLEIQRTEQGDSAMYLCASSFTTSGRMDTQYFGPGTRLTVL.

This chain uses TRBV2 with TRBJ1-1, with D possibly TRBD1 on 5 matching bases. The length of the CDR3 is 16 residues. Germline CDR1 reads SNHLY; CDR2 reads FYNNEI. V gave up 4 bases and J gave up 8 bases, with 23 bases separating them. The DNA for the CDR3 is TGTGCCAGCAGTGGGGCGGGGGTCCTAAGAAGGAGGGAAGCTTTCTTT. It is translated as CASSGAGVLRRREAFF. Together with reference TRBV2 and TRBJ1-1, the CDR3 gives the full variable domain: EPEVTQTPSHQVTQMGQEVILRCVPISNHLYFYWYRQILGQKVEFLVSFYNNEISEKSEIFDDQFSVERPDGSNFTLKIRSTKLEDSAMYFCASSGAGVLRRREAFFGQGTRLTVV.